A single sample gave rise to the 17 T cell receptor beta chains below, sequenced in a study of blood T cell repertoires in COVID-19. Generated by immunoSEQ multiplex PCR, the TCRdb table keeps only in-frame clones and is missing some. The sample records about 160,000 clones, approximately 84% being singletons. Material for sequencing was peripheral blood. The receptors come from a woman over 75 with acute or convalescent COVID-19.

For the CDR3, the DNA is TGTGCCAGTAGGGAAGCGTGGGGAGATCAGCCCCAGCATTTT. It is translated as CASREAWGDQPQHF. V and J are TRBV19 and TRBJ1-5; D unclear. This CDR3 is 14 amino acids long. The V gene lost 6 bases and the J gene lost 5 bases, with 14 bases spanning the gap. Per germline, CDR1 LNHDA and CDR2 SQIVND (reference sequence).

This clone was counted once. This rearrangement joins TRBV29-1 to TRBJ2-5; D may be TRBD1 (6 bases). The CDR3 runs to 12 residues. Germline assignment: CDR1 SQVTM and CDR2 ANQGSEA. V was clipped by 3 bases and J by 4 bases, with 9 bases between them. CDR3 residues: CSVEAGAETQYF. The DNA of the CDR3 is TGCAGCGTTGAGGCAGGGGCAGAGACCCAGTACTTC. Based on the CDR3 plus reference TRBV29-1 and TRBJ2-5, the full variable domain is SAVISQKPSRDICQRGTSLTIQCQVDSQVTMMFWYRQQPGQSLTLIATANQGSEATYESGFVIDKFPISRPNLTFSTLTVSNMSPEDSSIYLCSVEAGAETQYFGPGTRLLVL.

A single count supports this clone. This chain uses TRBV4-1 with TRBJ2-2; 11 nucleotides agree with TRBD1. Germline lookup yields CDR1 MGHRA and CDR2 YSYEKL. The length of the CDR3 is 15 residues. Trimming cost V 7 bases and J 5 bases; bases outside gene matches: 6. Written as DNA, the CDR3 is TGCGCCAGCAAAGGGACAGGGGGTTGGACCGGGGAGCTGTTTTTT. Amino acid sequence: CASKGTGGWTGELFF.

This clone showed up just a few times. The CDR3 sequence is CASSLARDQPQHF. As DNA, the CDR3 is TGTGCCAGCAGCTTAGCGCGGGATCAGCCCCAGCATTTT. The chain joins TRBV7-2 to TRBJ1-5; no definite D call. V lost 0 bases and J 5 bases, leaving 5 bases between the germline ends. CDR3 length equals 13 residues. Germline values: CDR1 SGHTA, CDR2 FQGNSA.

The V and J genes are TRBV19 and TRBJ2-1; TRBD2 agrees at 11 bases. The CDR3 loop spans 14 amino acids. V shed 9 bases, J shed 7 bases, and the junction held 8 bases outside the gene matches. Germline CDR1 reads LNHDA; CDR2 reads SQIVND (reference sequence). The CDR3 spells CASRVAGGPNEQFF. In nucleotides, the CDR3 is TGTGCCAGCAGGGTAGCGGGAGGGCCAAATGAGCAGTTCTTC.

CDR3 in amino acids: CASSLGAGAYNEQFF. The CDR3 nucleotides are TGTGCCAGCAGCTTAGGAGCGGGAGCCTACAATGAGCAGTTCTTC. The rearrangement uses TRBV7-2 and TRBJ2-1; 8 bases are shared with TRBD2. Germline V gives CDR1 SGHTA, CDR2 FQGNSA. The CDR3 runs 15 residues. V gave up 1 base and J gave up 2 bases; unmatched junction bases: 1.

This chain joins TRBV9 and TRBJ2-4; a possible D gene is TRBD2 (7 bases). V lost 1 base and J lost 8, with 16 bases in between. This CDR3 contains 15 residues. Germline CDR1 reads SGDLS; CDR2 reads YYNGEE. The CDR3 sequence is CASSVTAEGGDIQYF. CDR3 DNA sequence: TGTGCCAGCAGCGTAACGGCTGAAGGGGGGGACATTCAGTACTTC.

The V and J genes are TRBV7-9 and TRBJ2-3; D gene unclear. Germline CDR1 reads SEHNR; CDR2 reads FQNEAQ (reference sequence). CDR3 length equals 12 residues. V lost 2 bases and J 5 bases, leaving 5 bases between the germline ends. CDR3 sequence reads: CASSLLGDTQYF. The CDR3 DNA sequence: TGTGCCAGCAGCTTACTCGGAGATACGCAGTATTTT.

A few counts support this clone. The rearrangement joins TRBV2 to TRBJ2-6; the match to TRBD1 covers 8 bases. Germline CDR1 is SNHLY and CDR2 is FYNNEI. V gave up 5 bases and J gave up 1 base; unmatched junction bases: 10. CDR3 length equals 18 residues. DNA for the CDR3: TGTGCCAGCAGTCGCCTCGGACAGGGCGGATCTGGGGCCAACGTCCTGACTTTC. Translated, it gives CASSRLGQGGSGANVLTF.

This clone was picked up one time. The V and J genes are TRBV29-1 and TRBJ1-1; D is unresolved. CDR3 length: 11 residues. The V and J ends lost 3 bases and 6 bases respectively, with 8 bases between them. Germline lookup yields CDR1 SQVTM and CDR2 ANQGSEA. The DNA of the CDR3 is TGCAGCGTTGATGTTTCTCCTGAAGCTTTCTTT. It codes for CSVDVSPEAFF.

This rearrangement joins TRBV19 to TRBJ1-4; tentative D call: TRBD1 (6 bases). CDR1 and CDR2 (germline): LNHDA, SQIVND (reference sequence). The CDR3 is made up of 15 amino acids. V gave up 1 base and J gave up 5 bases, with 11 bases separating them. CDR3 DNA sequence: TGTGCCAGTAGTATAGGTGGACAGCTAAATGAAAAACTGTTTTTT. Protein: CASSIGGQLNEKLFF.

This clone is a singleton in its sample. The rearrangement links TRBV6-6 to TRBJ1-2, with TRBD1 identical over 7 bases. V shed 7 bases and J 4 bases; nucleotides not matched to a gene: 18. CDR3 length equals 17 residues. Looked up from germline, CDR1 is MNHNY and CDR2 is SVGAGI (reference sequence). CDR3 DNA sequence: TGTGCCAGCAATCGAGGGAATAGACAGGGAGTTACCTATGGCTACACCTTC. Encoded protein: CASNRGNRQGVTYGYTF.

This chain uses TRBV7-2 with TRBJ1-1, with D perhaps matching TRBD1 (6 bases). The length of the CDR3 is 14 residues. Deletions cut 2 bases from V and 6 bases from J, with 13 bases between. Germline-derived CDR1 and CDR2 are SGHTA and FQGNSA. The chain's CDR3 is CASSLTGGGPEAFF. CDR3 nucleotide sequence: TGTGCCAGCAGCTTAACGGGCGGGGGCCCTGAAGCTTTCTTT.

The rearrangement uses TRBV10-1 and TRBJ1-1; D is uncertain. Trimming took off 3 bases at V and 4 bases at J, with 9 bases between the two ends. The CDR3 runs to 13 residues. Per the germline V gene, CDR1 is WNHNN and CDR2 is SYGVQD (reference sequence). The CDR3 nucleotides are TGCGCCAGCAGTGAAAGTTCGGGCACTGAAGCTTTCTTT. This sequence encodes CASSESSGTEAFF.

The chain is built from TRBV4-1 and TRBJ1-4; TRBD1 is a possible D gene (5 bases). CDR1 is MGHRA and CDR2 is YSYEKL in the germline V gene. CDR3 length: 16 amino acids. Trimming pared 0 bases from V and 4 bases from J, leaving 12 bases between. DNA for the CDR3: TGCGCCAGCAGCCAAGAGGGCGGGGGATTTAATGAAAAACTGTTTTTT. This translates into CASSQEGGGFNEKLFF.

The CDR3 region is CASSAQRDQPQHF. The CDR3 bases are TGCGCCAGCAGTGCCCAGCGAGATCAGCCCCAGCATTTT. The chain couples TRBV10-1 to TRBJ1-5; D unclear. Germline CDR1 and CDR2: WNHNN and SYGVQD (reference sequence). The CDR3 covers 13 residues. V lost 4 bases and J 5 bases, leaving 9 bases between the germline ends.

The chain has TRBV2 and TRBJ1-1; D is possibly TRBD1 (6 bases). The V gene's germline CDR1 is SNHLY and CDR2 FYNNEI. With 7 bases removed from V and 4 bases from J, the gap between germline ends came to 13 bases. The CDR3 length is 13 residues. The CDR3 DNA follows: TGTGCCAGCATGGAGGGGGGGCTCACTGAAGCTTTCTTT. Protein sequence: CASMEGGLTEAFF.